The 25 T cell receptor beta chains in this list originate from one sample, sequenced in a study of identical twins. TCRdb independently ran MiXCR on the 5' RACE reads; one entry per CDR3 protein. Found here are hundreds of thousands of distinct CDR3 sequences, 6% to 6.5% of them singletons; the top ten hold approximately 2%. The sample was naive T cells sorted from blood. All receptors derive from a man aged 18 to 30 in good health.

This clonotype was seen ten or more times. The chain joins TRBV10-3 to TRBJ1-4; 7 nucleotides line up with TRBD1. CDR1 and CDR2 from the germline V gene are ENHRY and SYGVKD. The CDR3 extends over 14 amino acids. J lost 4 bases, V lost 6 bases, and 5 bases had no gene match. This CDR3 reads CAIRRGLGNEKLFF. The CDR3 nucleotides are TGTGCCATCAGGAGGGGGCTTGGTAATGAAAAACTGTTTTTT.

The chain couples TRBV5-1 to TRBJ2-1, with TRBD2 as a possible D gene (6 bases). The germline V gene encodes CDR1 SGHRS and CDR2 YFSETQ. The length of the CDR3 is 14 residues. Trimming left V 5 bases short and J 2 bases short, with 11 bases between. The CDR3 region has the DNA TGCGCCAGCAGAGGAGGGGTCACCTACAATGAGCAGTTCTTC. Its translation: CASRGGVTYNEQFF.

This clonotype was seen only a few times. The chain employs TRBV24-1 and TRBJ2-4; tentatively, D is TRBD2 (6 bases). This CDR3 is 15 amino acids long. Looked up from germline, CDR1 is KGHDR and CDR2 is SFDVKD. The V and J ends lost 2 bases and 3 bases respectively, with 10 bases between them. Written as DNA, the CDR3 is TGTGCCACCAGTGATTCCAGGGAGGTCAAAAACATTCAGTACTTC. Encoded protein: CATSDSREVKNIQYF.

This clonotype has a handful of counts. This sequence joins TRBV18 and TRBJ2-1; tentative D call: TRBD1 (6 bases). Deletions cut 3 bases from V and 12 bases from J, with 12 bases between. The CDR3 is 12 amino acids. The V gene's germline CDR1 is KGHSH and CDR2 LQKENI. CDR3 DNA: TGTGCCAGCTCACCTCCCGAGGGGGTGCAGTTCTTC. Its translation is CASSPPEGVQFF.

The chain is built from TRBV5-1 and TRBJ2-5; D may be TRBD2 (5 bases). The CDR3 spans 14 residues. CDR1 and CDR2 from the germline V gene are SGHRS and YFSETQ. Deletions cut 4 bases from V and 5 bases from J, with 15 bases between. CDR3: CASSPPGGSETQYF. In DNA, the CDR3 is TGCGCCAGCAGCCCTCCGGGCGGGTCGGAGACCCAGTACTTC.

This clonotype was seen repeatedly, ten times or more. The rearrangement uses TRBV29-1 and TRBJ1-5; TRBD1 might be the D (6 bases). Trimming took 6 bases from V and 9 from J, leaving 18 bases between them. CDR1 and CDR2 from the germline V gene are SQVTM and ANQGSEA. The CDR3 spans 13 residues. The CDR3 is CSVSDSELLPQHF. CDR3 DNA: TGCAGCGTATCGGACAGCGAGCTTCTGCCCCAGCATTTT. The full variable domain, its missing parts supplied by reference TRBV29-1 and TRBJ1-5, is SAVISQKPSRDICQRGTSLTIQCQVDSQVTMMFWYRQQPGQSLTLIATANQGSEATYESGFVIDKFPISRPNLTFSTLTVSNMSPEDSSIYLCSVSDSELLPQHFGDGTRLSIL.

Comment on this clonotype: It may be a read error: a sequence one base away is much more abundant. The chain is built from TRBV6-5 and TRBJ2-1, with a weak D call TRBD2 (5 bases). Germline V lookup: CDR1 MNHEY, CDR2 SVGAGI. This CDR3 region has 15 residues. The CDR3 DNA sequence: TGTGCCAGCAGTTACTCCGGGGTCCCGGGAAATGAGCAGTTGTTC. Residues: CASSYSGVPGNEQLF.

This clonotype was counted ten times or more. The V call is TRBV29-1, the J call TRBJ2-7; TRBD1 might be the D (7 bases). V was cut by 5 bases and J by 3 bases, with 17 bases left in between. The CDR3 totals 14 residues. CDR1 and CDR2 from the germline V gene are SQVTM and ANQGSEA. This CDR3 reads CSVRPQGGLYEQYF. The CDR3 coding sequence is TGCAGCGTTCGACCGCAGGGGGGCCTCTACGAGCAGTACTTC.

This clonotype appeared a few times. This sequence joins TRBV6-2 or TRBV6-3 and TRBJ2-5; no reliable D call. Trimming removed 2 bases from V and 5 bases from J, with 6 bases in between. CDR1 and CDR2 (germline): MNHEY, SVGEGT. CDR3 size: 12 residues. In DNA, the CDR3 is TGTGCCAGCAGTTACAGGGCGGAGACCCAGTACTTC. Its translation: CASSYRAETQYF.

The chain recombines TRBV20-1 with TRBJ2-3; TRBD2 aligns across 9 bases. V was pared by 5 bases and J by 1 base, with 4 bases of the junction left unmatched. The CDR3 is 14 amino acids. Germline CDR1 is DFQATT and CDR2 is SNEGSKA (reference sequence). CDR3 nucleotide sequence: TGCAGTGCTTTCAGACTAGCGGGCACAGATACGCAGTATTTT. Residues: CSAFRLAGTDTQYF.

The table lists this clonotype with many counts. The chain joins TRBV5-6 to TRBJ2-3, with TRBD2 matching 7 bases. CDR3 length equals 14 residues. Germline V gives CDR1 SGHDT, CDR2 YYEEEE. The junction had 8 bases not matched to a gene; V was cut back by 7 bases and J by 3 bases. Here the CDR3 DNA reads TGTGCCAGCTCGTGGGGGAGGGTTACAGATACGCAGTATTTT. Its protein product is CASSWGRVTDTQYF.

The J gene is TRBJ1-4, the V gene TRBV19, with D perhaps TRBD1 (6 bases). Trimming pared 6 bases from V and 5 bases from J, leaving 10 bases between. The CDR3 is made up of 13 amino acids. CDR1 and CDR2 from the germline V gene are LNHDA and SQIVND (reference sequence). This CDR3 is CASSQGLNEKLFF. CDR3 DNA sequence: TGTGCCAGTAGCCAGGGGCTAAATGAAAAACTGTTTTTT.

The J gene is TRBJ2-1, the V gene TRBV2; D remains ambiguous. The CDR3 loop spans 16 amino acids. Germline loops: CDR1 SNHLY, CDR2 FYNNEI. V was pared by 0 bases and J by 0 bases, with 9 bases between. This chain's CDR3 is CASSEAGRSSYNEQFF. The CDR3 DNA is TGTGCCAGCAGTGAAGCTGGGCGGAGCTCCTACAATGAGCAGTTCTTC.

This clonotype has at least ten counts. The chain is built from TRBV12-3 or TRBV12-4 and TRBJ1-6; D remains ambiguous. The CDR3 sequence is 15 residues long. Trimming took 1 base from V and 9 from J, leaving 13 bases between them. CDR3 bases: TGTGCCAGCAGTTTAGGCAGCCTCGGTGCTTCACCCCTCCACTTT. This codes for CASSLGSLGASPLHF.

This clonotype appeared many times. This chain connects TRBV12-3 or TRBV12-4 to TRBJ2-2; the match to TRBD2 covers 8 bases. Trimming removed 8 bases from V and 4 bases from J; junction bases left unmatched: 3. This CDR3 spans 13 amino acids. This CDR3 is CASGTRGTGELFF. The CDR3 nucleotides read TGTGCCAGCGGGACTAGGGGCACCGGGGAGCTGTTTTTT.

At least ten counts were recorded for this clonotype. The chain is built from TRBV5-1 and TRBJ2-7; D not certain. Germline V lookup: CDR1 SGHRS, CDR2 YFSETQ. CDR3 size: 16 residues. V was cut by 1 base and J by 2 bases, with 16 bases left in between. CDR3 coding DNA: TGCGCCAGCAGCTTGAGGTCCCCGAGGAAACCCTACGAGCAGTACGTC. Translated: CASSLRSPRKPYEQYV.

This clonotype has ten or more counts. The chain recombines TRBV7-3 with TRBJ1-3; 7 bases are a match to TRBD1. CDR3 length: 14 residues. After removal of 5 bases from V and 4 bases from J, the junction contained 5 bases not matched to a gene. In germline, CDR1 is SGHTA, CDR2 FQGTGA. CDR3 sequence (DNA): TGTGCCAGCAGCCCGACAGGGTCCGGAAACACCATATATTTT. Protein product: CASSPTGSGNTIYF.

This clonotype was counted between two and nine times. This chain's CDR3 is CASSRGVGGRASEQYF. For the CDR3, the DNA is TGTGCCAGCAGTCGAGGGGTCGGCGGGAGGGCGAGTGAGCAGTACTTC. This chain uses TRBV27 with TRBJ2-7; TRBD2 aligns across 9 bases. V was pared by 5 bases and J by 7 bases, with 15 bases of the junction left unmatched. Germline lookup yields CDR1 MNHEY and CDR2 SMNVEV (reference sequence). The CDR3 loop spans 16 amino acids.

Many counts were recorded for this clonotype. The gene calls are TRBV5-1 and TRBJ2-7, with 10 bases identical to TRBD1. Germline V gene sequence: CDR1 SGHRS, CDR2 YFSETQ. Unmatched junction bases numbered 9, after V lost 0 bases and J lost 6 bases. The CDR3 covers 16 residues. In nucleotides, the CDR3 is TGCGCCAGCAGCTTGGGTATAGGACAGGGGGTTCTCGAGCAGTACGTC. It encodes CASSLGIGQGVLEQYV.

This clonotype was observed at least ten times. Here the CDR3 reads CASGRLAGLAGELFF. For the CDR3, the DNA is TGTGCCAGCGGTAGACTAGCGGGATTAGCCGGGGAGCTGTTTTTT. V and J are TRBV27 and TRBJ2-2; TRBD2 matches at 11 bases. V shed 8 bases, J shed 6 bases, and the junction held 8 bases outside the gene matches. The CDR3 length is 15 residues. CDR1 and CDR2 from the germline V gene are MNHEY and SMNVEV (reference sequence).

This clonotype occurred a few times. The V call is TRBV7-9, the J call TRBJ2-5; D ambiguous. CDR1 and CDR2 (germline): SEHNR, FQNEAQ (reference sequence). Trimming removed 5 bases at V and 4 bases at J, with 11 bases between. This CDR3 has 13 amino acids. CDR3 bases: TGTGCCAGCAGCCTCAGTGCGTCAGAGACCCAGTACTTC. The encoded protein is CASSLSASETQYF.

This clonotype showed up many times. The chain has TRBV24-1 and TRBJ2-3, with D perhaps given as TRBD1 or TRBD2 (6 bases each). Trimming pared 0 bases from V and 3 bases from J, leaving 9 bases between. The germline CDR1 and CDR2 sequences are KGHDR and SFDVKD. The CDR3 covers 15 residues. In nucleotides, the CDR3 is TGTGCCACCAGTGATTTGAGGGGGGCGACAGATACGCAGTATTTT. Protein sequence: CATSDLRGATDTQYF.

This clonotype was detected a few times. The J gene is TRBJ2-1, the V gene TRBV5-1; D is possibly TRBD2 (6 bases). Germline assignment: CDR1 SGHRS and CDR2 YFSETQ. Trimming cost V 5 bases and J 0 bases, with 15 bases left between them. The CDR3 is 16 amino acids. DNA of the CDR3: TGCGCCAGCAGTTCAACCAGCGGGTACTCCTACAATGAGCAGTTCTTC. Residues: CASSSTSGYSYNEQFF.

The table lists this clonotype with a few counts. The V and J genes are TRBV6-5 and TRBJ2-5; D uncertain. The V end was cut by 0 bases, the J end by 1 base, with 3 bases between. In germline, CDR1 is MNHEY, CDR2 SVGAGI. The CDR3 is 13 residues long. CDR3 sequence reads: CASSYSTQETQYF. The CDR3 region has the DNA TGTGCCAGCAGTTACTCTACCCAAGAGACCCAGTACTTC.

This clonotype has only a few counts. The chain employs TRBV25-1 and TRBJ2-2; 9 bases agree with TRBD1. CDR1 MGHDK and CDR2 SYGVNS come from the germline V gene. V shed 10 bases, J shed 2 bases, and the junction held 5 bases outside the gene matches. The length of the CDR3 is 14 residues. DNA of the CDR3: TGTGCCACCCGGGACAGGGCTAACACCGGGGAGCTGTTTTTT. Protein: CATRDRANTGELFF.